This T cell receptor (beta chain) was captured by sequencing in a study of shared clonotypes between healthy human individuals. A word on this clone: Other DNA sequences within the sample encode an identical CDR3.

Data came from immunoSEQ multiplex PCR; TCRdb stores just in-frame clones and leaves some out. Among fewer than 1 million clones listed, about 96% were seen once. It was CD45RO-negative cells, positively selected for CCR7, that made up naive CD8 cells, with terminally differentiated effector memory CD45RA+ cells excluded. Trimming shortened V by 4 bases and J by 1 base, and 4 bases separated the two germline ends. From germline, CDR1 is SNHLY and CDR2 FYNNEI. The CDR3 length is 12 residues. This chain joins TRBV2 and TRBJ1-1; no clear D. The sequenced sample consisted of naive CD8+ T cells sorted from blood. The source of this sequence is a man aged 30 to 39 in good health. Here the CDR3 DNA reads TGTGCCAGCAGTGCAGGGAACACTGAAGCTTTCTTT. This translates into CASSAGNTEAFF.